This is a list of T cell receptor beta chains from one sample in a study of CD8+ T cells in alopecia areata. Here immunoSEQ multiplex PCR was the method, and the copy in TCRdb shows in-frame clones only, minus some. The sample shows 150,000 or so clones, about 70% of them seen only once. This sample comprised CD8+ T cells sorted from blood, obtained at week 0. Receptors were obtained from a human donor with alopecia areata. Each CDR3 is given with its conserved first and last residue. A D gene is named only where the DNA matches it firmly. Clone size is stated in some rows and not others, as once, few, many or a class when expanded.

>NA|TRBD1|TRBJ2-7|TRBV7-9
TGTGCCAGCAGCTTAGGGCAAACAGGGGTTTACGAGCAGTACTTC
CASSLGQTGVYEQYF
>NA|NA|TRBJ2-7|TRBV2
TGTGCCAGCAGTGCAGGGTTCTCCTACGAGCAGTACTTC
CASSAGFSYEQYF
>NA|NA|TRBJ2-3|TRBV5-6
TGTGCCAGCAGCGGCCAGTTTTCCACAGATACGCAGTATTTT
CASSGQFSTDTQYF
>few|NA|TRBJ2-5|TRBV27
TGTGCCAGCAGTCTCTTTATAGGAGGGCAAGAGACCCAGTACTTC
CASSLFIGGQETQYF
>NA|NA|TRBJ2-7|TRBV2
TGTGCCAGCAGTGAGGGCGGCTCCTACGAGCAGTACTTC
CASSEGGSYEQYF
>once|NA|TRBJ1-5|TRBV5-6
TGTGCCAGCAGCTTTGGGCAGGGCAGTCAGCCCCAGCATTTT
CASSFGQGSQPQHF
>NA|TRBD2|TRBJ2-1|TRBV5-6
TGTGCCAGCAGCTCCGGACTAGCCAATGAGCAGTTCTTC
CASSSGLANEQFF
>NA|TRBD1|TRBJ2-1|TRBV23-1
TGCGCCAGCAGTGGGACAGTTTACAATGAGCAGTTCTTC
CASSGTVYNEQFF
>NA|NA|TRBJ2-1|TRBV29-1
TGCAGCGCCTGGGCGTCCTACAGGTATGAGCAGTTCTTC
CSAWASYRYEQFF
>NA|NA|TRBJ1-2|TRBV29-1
TGCAGCGTTGCAGGGGCCCGCTTCTATGGCTACACCTTC
CSVAGARFYGYTF
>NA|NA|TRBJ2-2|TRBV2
TGTGCCAGAAGTGGGACGGAGCGCACCGGGGAGCTGTTTTTT
CARSGTERTGELFF
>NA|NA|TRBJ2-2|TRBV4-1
TGCGCCAGCAGCCAGAAATCCACAGGATCCGGGGGCACCGGGGAGCTGTTTTTT
CASSQKSTGSGGTGELFF
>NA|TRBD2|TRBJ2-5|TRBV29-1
TGCAGCGCAACCTCGGGCGGGGGGGTTCGGTTAGAGACCCAGTACTTC
CSATSGGGVRLETQYF
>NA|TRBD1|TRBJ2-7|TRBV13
TGTGCCAGCAGCTGGCCCTCCGGGACAGGGAGGCACGAGCAGTACTTC
CASSWPSGTGRHEQYF
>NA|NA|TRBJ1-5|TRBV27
TGTGCCAGCAGTCACACCCCGGACGGACGAGGTCAGCCCCAGCATTTT
CASSHTPDGRGQPQHF
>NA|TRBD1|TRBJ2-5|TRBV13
TGTGCCAGCAGCTTAGTGGTAGGGGGCGAGACCCAGTACTTC
CASSLVVGGETQYF
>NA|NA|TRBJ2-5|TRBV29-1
TGCAGCGTTGCTGACAGCCAGACCCAGTACTTC
CSVADSQTQYF
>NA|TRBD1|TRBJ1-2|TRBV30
TGTGCCTGGAGGCCTCAGATCCGGACAGGGCCCTCTCTTCAGGGCTACACCTTC
CAWRPQIRTGPSLQGYTF